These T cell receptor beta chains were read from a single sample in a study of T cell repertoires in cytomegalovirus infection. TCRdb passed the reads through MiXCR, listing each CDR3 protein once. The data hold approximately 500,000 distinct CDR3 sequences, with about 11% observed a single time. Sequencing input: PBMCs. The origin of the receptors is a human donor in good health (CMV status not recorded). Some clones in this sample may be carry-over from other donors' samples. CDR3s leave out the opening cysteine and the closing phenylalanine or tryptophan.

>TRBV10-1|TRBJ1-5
ASSVATGQPQH
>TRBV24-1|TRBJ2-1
ATSDPSTGLTYNEQF
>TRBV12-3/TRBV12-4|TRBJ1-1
ASSTQGMMGTEAF
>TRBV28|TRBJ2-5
ASSLLFGGSRETQY
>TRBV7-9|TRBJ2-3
ASSPSVGRRRTQY
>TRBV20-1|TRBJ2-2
SLWKAGEGAGELF
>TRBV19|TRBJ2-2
ASWGHSNTGELF
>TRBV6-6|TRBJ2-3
ASSFSTGLDTDTQY
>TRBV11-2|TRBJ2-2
ASSLDPGGATGELF
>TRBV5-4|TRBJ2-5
ASSAAGGETQY
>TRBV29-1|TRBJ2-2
SARESGELF
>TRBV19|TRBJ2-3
ASSIPLVGPPSDTQY
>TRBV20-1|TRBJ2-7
SARAKGQPLFYEQY
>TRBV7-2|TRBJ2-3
ASSSRSGGALDTQY
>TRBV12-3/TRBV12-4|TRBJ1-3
ASSLRETIY
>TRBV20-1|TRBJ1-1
SARGVTRREAF
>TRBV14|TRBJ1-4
ASSQVGTVDEKLF
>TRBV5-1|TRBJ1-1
ASSLAGDRTEAF
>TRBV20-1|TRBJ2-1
SARGSGSNRF
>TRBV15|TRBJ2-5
ATARGGQGETQY
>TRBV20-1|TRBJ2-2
CARTSGSRTGELF
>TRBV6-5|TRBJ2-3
ASSYSRAQY
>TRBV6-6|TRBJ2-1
ASSYRGREQF
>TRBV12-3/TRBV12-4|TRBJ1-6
ASSSLNSPLH
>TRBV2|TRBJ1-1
ASRPDGSMNTEAF
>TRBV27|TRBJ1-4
ASSFETATNEKLF
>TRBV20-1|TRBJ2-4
SAREGSGGVNIQY
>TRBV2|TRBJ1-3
ASSEEWLGNTIY
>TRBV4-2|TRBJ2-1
ASSHGNEQF
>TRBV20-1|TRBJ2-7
SAATVTYEQY
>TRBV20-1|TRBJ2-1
SAEPQGPYNEQF
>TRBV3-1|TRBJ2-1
ASSLQGILGNEQF
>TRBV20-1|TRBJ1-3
SARGPSGNTIY
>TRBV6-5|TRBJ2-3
ASSYRGPSTDTQY
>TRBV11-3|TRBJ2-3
ASSLDPASTDTQY
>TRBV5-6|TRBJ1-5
ASSFRNQPQH
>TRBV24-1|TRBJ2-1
ATSDRTSGRASGEQF
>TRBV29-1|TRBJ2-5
SGLTGGEKTQY
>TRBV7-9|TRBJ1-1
ASSVGWDTEAF
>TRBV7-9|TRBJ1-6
ASSWTGGLISPLH
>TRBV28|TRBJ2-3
ASSGLAADTQY
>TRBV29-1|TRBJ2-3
SAVLAGEFTDTQY
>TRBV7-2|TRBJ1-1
ASSLDSGIGTEAF
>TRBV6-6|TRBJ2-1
ASNKQGARAEPC
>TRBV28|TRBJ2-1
ASVPIGEDNEQF
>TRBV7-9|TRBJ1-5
ASSLGTGSQPQH
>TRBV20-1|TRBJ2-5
SAPRGGAQETQY
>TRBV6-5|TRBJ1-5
ASSYRVGSNQPQH
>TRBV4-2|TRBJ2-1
ASSQASGRAYEQF
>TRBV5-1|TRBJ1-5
ASSSGQGVQPQH
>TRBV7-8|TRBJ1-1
ASSLRGGESEAF
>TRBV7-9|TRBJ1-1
ASSETIWVSNTEAF
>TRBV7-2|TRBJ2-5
ASSWSRETQY
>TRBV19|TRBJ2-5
ASSISRAGGAGETQY
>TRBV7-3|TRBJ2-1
ASSLSSVLEGGNEQF
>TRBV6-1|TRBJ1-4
ASSELGGARTNEKLF
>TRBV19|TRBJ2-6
ASSIWRQGRSGANVLT
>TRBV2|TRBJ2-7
ASNRDYGHEQY
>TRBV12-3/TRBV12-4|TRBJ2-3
ASRGGGAGDTQY
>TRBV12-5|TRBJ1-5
ASGRGGQPQH